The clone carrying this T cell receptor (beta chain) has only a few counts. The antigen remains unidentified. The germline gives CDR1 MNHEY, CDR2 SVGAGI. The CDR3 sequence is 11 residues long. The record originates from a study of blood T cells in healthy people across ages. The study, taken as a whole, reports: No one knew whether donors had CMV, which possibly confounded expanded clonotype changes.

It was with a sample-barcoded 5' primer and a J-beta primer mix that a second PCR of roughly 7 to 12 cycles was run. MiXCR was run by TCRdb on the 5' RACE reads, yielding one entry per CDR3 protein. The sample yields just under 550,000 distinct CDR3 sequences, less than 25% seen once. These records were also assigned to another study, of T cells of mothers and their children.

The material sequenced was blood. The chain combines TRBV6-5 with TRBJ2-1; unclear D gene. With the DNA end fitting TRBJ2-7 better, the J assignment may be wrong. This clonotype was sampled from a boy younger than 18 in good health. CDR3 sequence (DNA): TGTGCCAGCAGTTCCCCGGGCGAGCAGTACTTC. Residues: CASSSPGEQYF.